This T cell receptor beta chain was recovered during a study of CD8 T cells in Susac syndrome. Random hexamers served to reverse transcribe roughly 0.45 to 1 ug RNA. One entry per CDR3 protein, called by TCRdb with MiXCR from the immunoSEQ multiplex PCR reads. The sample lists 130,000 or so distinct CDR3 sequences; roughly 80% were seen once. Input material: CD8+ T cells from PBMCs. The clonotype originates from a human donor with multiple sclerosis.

The CDR3 sequence: CASRDPADFYNEQFF. CDR3 DNA: TGTGCCAGCAGGGACCCAGCGGATTTCTACAATGAGCAGTTCTTC. The chain carries TRBV7-9 and TRBJ2-1; D perhaps matches TRBD2 (5 bases). The CDR3 is 15 amino acids. The V gene's germline CDR1 is SEHNR and CDR2 FQNEAQ (reference sequence). The V gene lost 6 bases and the J gene lost 3 bases, with 15 bases spanning the gap.